This passage covers 10 T cell receptor beta chains from one sample sequenced in a study of T cells in tuberculosis. The method was immunoSEQ multiplex PCR; TCRdb's version includes in-frame clones alone and lacks a portion of them. Of tens of thousands of clones in the sample, just under 97% are singletons; the top ten hold 9% to 9.5%. Sequencing was done on a sample of PBMCs. The receptors were sampled from a donor under 30 with latent tuberculosis or without tuberculosis infection.

The CDR3 sequence is CSVLSGSGELFF. Written as DNA, the CDR3 is TGCAGCGTTCTTTCAGGGTCCGGGGAGCTGTTTTTT. The chain carries TRBV29-1 and TRBJ2-2; TRBD1 might be the D (5 bases). V was clipped by 5 bases and J by 6 bases, with 10 bases between them. The germline V gene has CDR1 SQVTM and CDR2 ANQGSEA. The CDR3 loop spans 12 amino acids.

The gene calls are TRBV2 and TRBJ1-5, with D maybe TRBD1 (5 bases). CDR1 and CDR2 from the germline V gene are SNHLY and FYNNEI. V was clipped by 8 bases and J by 4 bases, with 15 bases between them. CDR3 length: 14 residues. CDR3 nucleotide sequence: TGTGCCAGCCGGGGAGCTCGGGGGAATCAGCCCCAGCATTTT. As protein: CASRGARGNQPQHF.

J is TRBJ2-5 and V is TRBV5-6; 8 positions match TRBD2. The CDR3 is 16 residues long. V was pared by 3 bases and J by 2 bases, with 9 bases of the junction left unmatched. Per germline, CDR1 SGHDT and CDR2 YYEEEE. CDR3 in amino acids: CASSWIQRGPQETQYF. CDR3 bases: TGTGCCAGCAGCTGGATCCAGCGGGGGCCTCAAGAGACCCAGTACTTC.

The chain links TRBV30 to TRBJ1-4, with D perhaps matching TRBD1 (6 bases). Germline CDR1 is GTSNPN and CDR2 is SVGIG (reference sequence). V was cut by 0 bases and J by 8 bases, with 16 bases left in between. This CDR3 is built from 15 residues. The CDR3 loop reads CAWSVDSLVQEKLFF. CDR3 bases: TGTGCCTGGAGTGTGGACAGTCTCGTCCAAGAAAAACTGTTTTTT.

This chain joins TRBV5-4 and TRBJ2-3; TRBD2 aligns across 12 bases. Looked up from germline, CDR1 is SGHNT and CDR2 is YYREEE (reference sequence). This CDR3 has 18 amino acids. Germline trimming cut 4 bases from V and 4 bases from J; bases unmatched to any gene: 13. This CDR3 reads CASSVPSGGASAADTQYF. The CDR3 bases are TGTGCCAGCAGCGTGCCTAGCGGGGGGGCCAGTGCGGCAGATACGCAGTATTTT.

The rearrangement links TRBV19 to TRBJ1-4; 11 bases fit TRBD1. The trim removed 6 bases at V and 8 bases at J, leaving 8 bases unmatched. CDR1 is LNHDA, CDR2 SQIVND, per germline (reference sequence). The CDR3 runs to 15 residues. The CDR3 DNA reads as TGTGCCAGTAGATCCCCCGGGACAGGGGGAGAAAAACTGTTTTTT. Translating gives CASRSPGTGGEKLFF.

The chain uses TRBV19 and TRBJ1-2, with 9 bases fitting TRBD1. The CDR3 length is 14 residues. CDR1 LNHDA and CDR2 SQIVND come from the germline V gene (reference sequence). J lost 1 base, V lost 4 bases, and 1 base had no gene match. Here the CDR3 reads CASSKTGGNYGYTF. Here the CDR3 DNA reads TGTGCCAGTAGTAAGACAGGGGGTAACTATGGCTACACCTTC. Full variable domain (remainder filled in from reference TRBV19 and TRBJ1-2): DGGITQSPKYLFRKEGQNVTLSCEQNLNHDAMYWYRQDPGQGLRLIYYSQIVNDFQKGDIAEGYSVSREKKESFPLTVTSAQKNPTAFYLCASSKTGGNYGYTFGSGTRLTVV.

This chain links TRBV7-3 with TRBJ2-2, with 12 positions matching TRBD2. V dropped 5 bases and J dropped 1; count of bases not matched to a gene: 11. Germline CDR1 is SGHTA and CDR2 is FQGTGA. This CDR3 region has 19 residues. The CDR3 bases are TGTGCCAGCAGCCCAAGGGGCCGGGGACTAGCGGGGAACACCGGGGAGCTGTTTTTT. Its translation is CASSPRGRGLAGNTGELFF.

The rearrangement links TRBV6-1 to TRBJ1-1, with TRBD1 matching 7 bases. The CDR3 consists of 15 residues. Germline CDR1 and CDR2: MNHNS and SASEGT. The junction had 5 bases not matched to a gene; V was cut back by 0 bases and J by 4 bases. The DNA of the CDR3 is TGTGCCAGCAGTGAAGCTTGGGCAGGGGGCACTGAAGCTTTCTTT. It is translated as CASSEAWAGGTEAFF.

The V call is TRBV5-3, the J call TRBJ1-4; no clear D gene. TRBV5-3 counts as an open reading frame of uncertain function. This CDR3 is built from 11 residues. With 8 bases removed from V and 8 bases from J, the gap between germline ends came to 10 bases. CDR3 loop: CARGQNEKLFF. The CDR3 DNA reads TGTGCCAGGGGCCAAAACGAAAAACTGTTTTTT.